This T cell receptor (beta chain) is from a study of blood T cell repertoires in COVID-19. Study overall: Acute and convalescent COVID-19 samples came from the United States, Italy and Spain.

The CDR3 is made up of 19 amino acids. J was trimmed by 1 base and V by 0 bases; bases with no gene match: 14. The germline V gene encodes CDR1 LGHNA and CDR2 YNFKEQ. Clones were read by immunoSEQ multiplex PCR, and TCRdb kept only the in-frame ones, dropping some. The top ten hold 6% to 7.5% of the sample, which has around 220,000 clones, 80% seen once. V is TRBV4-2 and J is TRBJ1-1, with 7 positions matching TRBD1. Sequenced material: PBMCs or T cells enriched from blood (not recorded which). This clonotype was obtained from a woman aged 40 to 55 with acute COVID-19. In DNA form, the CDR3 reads TGTGCCAGCAGCCAAGATCCAGTTTTCTCGGCAGGGGGGAACACTGAAGCTTTCTTT. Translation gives CASSQDPVFSAGGNTEAFF.